This T cell receptor beta chain was obtained from a study of CXCR3-negative and CXCR3-positive naive CD8 T cells. The CDR3 length is 14 residues. The germline gives CDR1 ENHRY, CDR2 SYGVKD. Whole-study results and caveats: CXCR3-positive naive cells had more hydrophobic TRB CDR3s than CXCR3-negative naive cells.

With UMI labels, 5' RACE was used to prepare the TRB cDNA libraries. One entry per CDR3 protein, without DNA, is what TCRdb gives after re-calling the 5' RACE reads. The repertoire shows around 63,000 distinct CDR3 sequences; the top ten hold around 5%. Turning to this clonotype: What it binds is unknown.

The V call is TRBV10-3, the J call TRBJ2-7; TCRdb's assignment of TRBD2 cannot be checked, as there is no DNA. The specimen was naive CXCR3+ CD8+ T cells from blood. Subset given: CD45RO-CCR7+CD27+CD95- naive CD8+ T cells expressing CXCR3 (TNR3+). The TCR sequence derives from a human donor in good health. Some clones in this sample may be carry-over from other donors' samples. The CDR3 sequence: CATQRAQSVYEQYF.